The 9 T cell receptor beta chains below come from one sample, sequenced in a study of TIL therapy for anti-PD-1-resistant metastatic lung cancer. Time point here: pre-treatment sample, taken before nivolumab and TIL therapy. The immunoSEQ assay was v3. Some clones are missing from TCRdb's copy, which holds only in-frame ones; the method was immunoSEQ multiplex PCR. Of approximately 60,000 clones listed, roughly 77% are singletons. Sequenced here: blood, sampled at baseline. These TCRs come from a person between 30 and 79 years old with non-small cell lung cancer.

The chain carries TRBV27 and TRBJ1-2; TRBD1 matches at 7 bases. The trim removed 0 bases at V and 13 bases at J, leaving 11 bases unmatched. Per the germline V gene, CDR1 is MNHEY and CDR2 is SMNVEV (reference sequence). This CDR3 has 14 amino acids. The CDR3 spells CASSLSSLGTESTF. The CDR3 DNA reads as TGTGCCAGCAGTTTATCGAGTCTGGGGACAGAATCCACCTTC.

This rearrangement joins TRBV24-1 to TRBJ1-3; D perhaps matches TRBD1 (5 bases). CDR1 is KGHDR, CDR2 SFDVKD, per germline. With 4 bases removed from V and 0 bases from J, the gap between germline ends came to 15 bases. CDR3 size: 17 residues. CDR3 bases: TGTGCCACCAGTGAGACGAGTGGGGCACACTCTGGAAACACCATATATTTT. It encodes CATSETSGAHSGNTIYF.

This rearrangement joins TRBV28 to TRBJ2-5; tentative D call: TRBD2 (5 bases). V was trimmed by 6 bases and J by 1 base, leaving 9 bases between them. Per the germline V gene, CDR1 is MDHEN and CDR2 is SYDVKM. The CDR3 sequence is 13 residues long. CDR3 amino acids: CASRDYTQETQYF. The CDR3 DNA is TGTGCCAGCAGAGACTACACCCAAGAGACCCAGTACTTC.

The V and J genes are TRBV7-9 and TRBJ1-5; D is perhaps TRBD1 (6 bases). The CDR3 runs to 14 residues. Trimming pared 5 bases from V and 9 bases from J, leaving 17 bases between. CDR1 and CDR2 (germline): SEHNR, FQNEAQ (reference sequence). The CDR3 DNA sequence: TGTGCCAGCAGCCCGCAGGGGCCACCGGCGCCCCAGCATTTT. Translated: CASSPQGPPAPQHF.

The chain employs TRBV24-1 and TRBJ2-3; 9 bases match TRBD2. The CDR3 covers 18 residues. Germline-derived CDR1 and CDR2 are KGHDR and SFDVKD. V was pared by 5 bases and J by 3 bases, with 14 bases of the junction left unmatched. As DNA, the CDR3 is TGTGCCACCAGTGGGGGTAGCGGGAGCTCGGGTAGGACAGATACGCAGTATTTT. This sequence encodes CATSGGSGSSGRTDTQYF.

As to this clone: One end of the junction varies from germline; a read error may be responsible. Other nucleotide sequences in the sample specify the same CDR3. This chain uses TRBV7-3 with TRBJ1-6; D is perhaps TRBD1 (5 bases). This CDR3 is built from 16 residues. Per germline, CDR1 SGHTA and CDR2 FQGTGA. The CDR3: CASSQGQGTVNSPLHF. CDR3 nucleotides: TGTGCTAGCAGCCAGGGCCAAGGGACGGTTAATTCACCCCTCCACTTT.

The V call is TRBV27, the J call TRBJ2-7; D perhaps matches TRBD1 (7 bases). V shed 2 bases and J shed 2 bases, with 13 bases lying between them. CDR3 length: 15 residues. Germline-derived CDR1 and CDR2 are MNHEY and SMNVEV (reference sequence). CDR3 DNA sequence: TGTGCCAGCAGTTTAATCCAGGGGGGAGCCTACGAGCAGTACTTC. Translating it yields CASSLIQGGAYEQYF.

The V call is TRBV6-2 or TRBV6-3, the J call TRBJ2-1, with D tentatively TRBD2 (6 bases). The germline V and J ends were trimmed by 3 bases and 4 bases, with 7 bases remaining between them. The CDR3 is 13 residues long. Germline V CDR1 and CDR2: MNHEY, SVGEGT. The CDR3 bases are TGTGCCAGCAGTTATGGGGGGTACAATGAGCAGTTCTTC. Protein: CASSYGGYNEQFF.

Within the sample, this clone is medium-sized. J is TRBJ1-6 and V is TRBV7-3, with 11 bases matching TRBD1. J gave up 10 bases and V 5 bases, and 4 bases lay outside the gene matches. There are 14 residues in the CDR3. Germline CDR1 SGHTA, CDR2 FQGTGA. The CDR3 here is CASSAGTGGSPLHF. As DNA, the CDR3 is TGTGCCAGCAGCGCCGGGACAGGGGGATCACCCCTCCACTTT.